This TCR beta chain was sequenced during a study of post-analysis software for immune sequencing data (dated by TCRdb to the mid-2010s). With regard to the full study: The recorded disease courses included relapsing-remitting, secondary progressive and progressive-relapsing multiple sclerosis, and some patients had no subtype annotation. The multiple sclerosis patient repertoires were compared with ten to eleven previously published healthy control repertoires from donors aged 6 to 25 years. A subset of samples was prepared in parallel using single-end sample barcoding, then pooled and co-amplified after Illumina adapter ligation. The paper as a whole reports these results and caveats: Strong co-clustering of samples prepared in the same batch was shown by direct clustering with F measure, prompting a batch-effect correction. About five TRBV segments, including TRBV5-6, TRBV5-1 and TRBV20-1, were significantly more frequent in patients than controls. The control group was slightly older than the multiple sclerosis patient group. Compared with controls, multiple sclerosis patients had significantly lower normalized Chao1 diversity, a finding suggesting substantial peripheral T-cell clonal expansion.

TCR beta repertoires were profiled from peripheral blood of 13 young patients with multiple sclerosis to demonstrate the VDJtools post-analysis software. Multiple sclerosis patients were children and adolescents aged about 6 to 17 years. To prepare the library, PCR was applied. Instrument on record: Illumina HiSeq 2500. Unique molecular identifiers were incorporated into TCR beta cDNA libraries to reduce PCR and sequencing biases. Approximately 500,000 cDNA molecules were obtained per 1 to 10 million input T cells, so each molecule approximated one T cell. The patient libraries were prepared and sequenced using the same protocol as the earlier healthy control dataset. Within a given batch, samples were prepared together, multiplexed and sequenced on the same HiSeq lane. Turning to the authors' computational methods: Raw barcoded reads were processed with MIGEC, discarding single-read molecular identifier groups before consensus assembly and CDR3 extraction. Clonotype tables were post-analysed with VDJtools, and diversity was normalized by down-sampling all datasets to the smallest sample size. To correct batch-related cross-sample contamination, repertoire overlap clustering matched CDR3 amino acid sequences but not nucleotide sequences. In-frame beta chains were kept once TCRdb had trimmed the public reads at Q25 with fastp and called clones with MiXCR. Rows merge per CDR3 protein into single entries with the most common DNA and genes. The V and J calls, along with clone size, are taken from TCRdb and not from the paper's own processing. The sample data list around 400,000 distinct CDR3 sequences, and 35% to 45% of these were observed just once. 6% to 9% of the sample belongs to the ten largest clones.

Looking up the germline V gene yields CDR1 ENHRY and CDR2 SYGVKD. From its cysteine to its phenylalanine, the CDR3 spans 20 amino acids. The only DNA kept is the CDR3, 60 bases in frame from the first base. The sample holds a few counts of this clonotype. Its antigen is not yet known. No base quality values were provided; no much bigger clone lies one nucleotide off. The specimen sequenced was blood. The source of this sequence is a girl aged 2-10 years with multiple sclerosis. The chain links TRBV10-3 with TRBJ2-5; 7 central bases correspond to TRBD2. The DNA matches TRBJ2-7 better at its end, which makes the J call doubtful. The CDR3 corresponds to CAISESGGLAWLAVPYEQYF. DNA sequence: TGTGCCATCAGTGAGTCGGGGGGTCTGGCGTGGCTAGCGGTGCCCTACGAGCAGTACTTC.